This record looks at one T cell receptor (beta chain) sequence and its context. This sample is drawn from a study of shared clonotypes between healthy human individuals. In the original workflow: Filtering was not the same, since immunoSEQ gave junction-only sequences without quality scores. The assay was immunoSEQ multiplex PCR, and TCRdb's table has in-frame clones only and misses some. V and J calls and clone size follow that table, whereas D and trimming were derived from the DNA. The data hold under 1,100,000 clones, with roughly 74% observed a single time. This CDR3 is built from 15 residues. The germline V gene has CDR1 SGDLS and CDR2 YYNGEE. With 4 bases clipped from V and 9 bases from J, the junction kept 13 bases outside the gene matches.

The sequence was obtained from a man younger than 35 in good health. Some clones in this sample may be carry-over from other donors' samples. The V and J genes are TRBV9 and TRBJ2-1; TRBD2 aligns across 7 bases. Material: memory CD4+ T cells from PBMCs. The subset denotes: CD45RA-negative fraction. In DNA, the CDR3 is TGTGCCAGCAGCCCTCACGAGGCGGGAGCAAGTGAGCAGTTCTTC. Translation gives CASSPHEAGASEQFF.